This T cell receptor beta chain was identified in a study of T cells in Graves' hyperthyroidism and ophthalmopathy. CDR1 and CDR2 (germline): ENHRY, SYGVKD. This CDR3 is 14 amino acids long. Trimming stripped 7 bases from V and 1 base from J, with 13 bases between. This clonotype was picked up many times. Lactation, pregnancy, other autoimmune disease or uncontrolled infection excluded patients. TCR beta CDR3 sequences were amplified from RNA transcripts. The TCR CDR3 was amplified in a first-round RT-PCR using the HTBI primer set. MiXCR, applied by TCRdb to the multiplex PCR reads, yields one record per CDR3 protein. The sample shows approximately 260,000 distinct CDR3 sequences, 13% to 15% of them seen only once.

This TCR was recovered from a woman aged 45-65 years with Graves' hyperthyroidism that later progressed to Graves' ophthalmopathy. The gene calls are TRBV10-3 and TRBJ2-5, with a possible D match to TRBD1 (5 bases). The sample consisted of blood. CDR3 sequence reads: CAIKREGVQETQYF. The CDR3 coding sequence is TGTGCCATCAAGCGTGAAGGGGTCCAAGAGACCCAGTACTTC.